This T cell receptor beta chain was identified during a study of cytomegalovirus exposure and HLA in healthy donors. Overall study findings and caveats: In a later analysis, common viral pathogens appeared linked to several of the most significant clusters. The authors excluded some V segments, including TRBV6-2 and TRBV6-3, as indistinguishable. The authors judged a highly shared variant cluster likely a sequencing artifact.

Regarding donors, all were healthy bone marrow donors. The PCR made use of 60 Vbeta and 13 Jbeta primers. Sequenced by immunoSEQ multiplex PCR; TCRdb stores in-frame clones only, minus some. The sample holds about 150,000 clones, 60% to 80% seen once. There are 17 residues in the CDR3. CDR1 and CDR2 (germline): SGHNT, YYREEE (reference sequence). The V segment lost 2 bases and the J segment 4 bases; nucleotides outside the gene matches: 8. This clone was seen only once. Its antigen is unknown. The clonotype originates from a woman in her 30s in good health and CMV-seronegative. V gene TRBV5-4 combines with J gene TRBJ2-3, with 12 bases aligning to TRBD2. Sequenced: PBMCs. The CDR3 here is CASSFPGLAGYSDTQYF. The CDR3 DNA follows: TGTGCCAGCAGCTTCCCTGGACTAGCGGGGTACTCAGATACGCAGTATTTT. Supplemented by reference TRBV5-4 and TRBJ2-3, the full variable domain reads ETGVTQSPTHLIKTRGQQVTLRCSSQSGHNTVSWYQQALGQGPQFIFQYYREEENGRGNFPPRFSGLQFPNYSSELNVNALELDDSALYLCASSFPGLAGYSDTQYFGPGTRLTVL.